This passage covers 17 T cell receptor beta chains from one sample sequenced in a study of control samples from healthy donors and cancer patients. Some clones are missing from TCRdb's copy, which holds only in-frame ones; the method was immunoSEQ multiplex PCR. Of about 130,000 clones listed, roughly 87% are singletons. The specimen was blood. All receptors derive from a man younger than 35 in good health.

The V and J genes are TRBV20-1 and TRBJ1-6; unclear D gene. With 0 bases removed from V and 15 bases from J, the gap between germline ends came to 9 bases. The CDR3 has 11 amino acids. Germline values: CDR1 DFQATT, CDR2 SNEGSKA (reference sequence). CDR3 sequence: CSARDRELLHF. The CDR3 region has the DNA TGCAGTGCTAGAGATCGTGAGCTCCTCCACTTT.

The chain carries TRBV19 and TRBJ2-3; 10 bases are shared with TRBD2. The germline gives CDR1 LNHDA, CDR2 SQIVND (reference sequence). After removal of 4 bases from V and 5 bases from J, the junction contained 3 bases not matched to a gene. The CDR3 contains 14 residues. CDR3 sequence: CASSTSGRRDTQYF. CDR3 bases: TGTGCCAGTAGTACTAGCGGGAGACGAGATACGCAGTATTTT.

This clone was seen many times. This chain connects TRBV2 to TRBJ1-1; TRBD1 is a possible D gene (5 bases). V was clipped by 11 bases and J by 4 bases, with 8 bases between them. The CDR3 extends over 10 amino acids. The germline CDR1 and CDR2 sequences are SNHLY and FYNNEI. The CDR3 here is CAVRVTEAFF. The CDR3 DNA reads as TGTGCCGTCAGGGTCACTGAAGCTTTCTTT.

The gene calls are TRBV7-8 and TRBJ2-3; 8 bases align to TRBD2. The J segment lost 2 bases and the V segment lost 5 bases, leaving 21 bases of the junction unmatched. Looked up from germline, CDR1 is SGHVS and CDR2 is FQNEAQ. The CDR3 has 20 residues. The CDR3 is CASSPHLSRGSGTSTDTQYF. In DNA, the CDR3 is TGTGCCAGCAGCCCCCACCTATCTCGGGGTAGCGGGACATCCACAGATACGCAGTATTTT. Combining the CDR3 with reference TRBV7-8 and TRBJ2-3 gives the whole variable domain GAGVSQSPRYKVAKRGQDVALRCDPISGHVSLFWYQQALGQGPEFLTYFQNEAQLDKSGLPSDRFFAERPEGSVSTLKIQRTQQEDSAVYLCASSPHLSRGSGTSTDTQYFGPGTRLTVL.

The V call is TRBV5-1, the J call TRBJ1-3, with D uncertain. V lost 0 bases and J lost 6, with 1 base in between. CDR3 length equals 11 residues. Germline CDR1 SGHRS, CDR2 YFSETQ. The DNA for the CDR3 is TGCGCCAGCAGCTTGGAAAACACCATATATTTT. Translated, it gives CASSLENTIYF.

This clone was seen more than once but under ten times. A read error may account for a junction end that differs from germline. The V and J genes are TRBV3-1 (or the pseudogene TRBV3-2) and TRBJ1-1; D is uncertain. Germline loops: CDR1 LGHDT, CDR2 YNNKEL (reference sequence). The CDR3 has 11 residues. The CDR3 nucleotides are TGTGCCAGCAGCCAACGTGGTTTCCCTAAATTT. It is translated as CASSQRGFPKF.

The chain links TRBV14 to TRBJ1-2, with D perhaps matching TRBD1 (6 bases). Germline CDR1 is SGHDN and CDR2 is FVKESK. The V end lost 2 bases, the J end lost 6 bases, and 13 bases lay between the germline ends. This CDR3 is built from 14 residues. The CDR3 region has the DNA TGTGCCAGCAGCCAAACACAGGGAGTTGATGGCTACACCTTC. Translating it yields CASSQTQGVDGYTF.

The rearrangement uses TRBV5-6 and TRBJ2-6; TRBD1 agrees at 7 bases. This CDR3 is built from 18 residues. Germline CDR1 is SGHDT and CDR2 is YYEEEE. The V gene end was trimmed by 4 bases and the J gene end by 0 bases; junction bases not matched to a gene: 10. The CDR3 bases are TGTGCCAGCAGCGGTTCAGGGGGAGTCTCCTCTGGGGCCAACGTCCTGACTTTC. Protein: CASSGSGGVSSGANVLTF.

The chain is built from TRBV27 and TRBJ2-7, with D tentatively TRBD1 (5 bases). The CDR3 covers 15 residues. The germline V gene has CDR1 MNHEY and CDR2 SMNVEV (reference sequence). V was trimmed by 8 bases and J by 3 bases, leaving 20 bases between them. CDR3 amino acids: CASGMGPVKNYEQYF. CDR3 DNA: TGTGCCAGCGGTATGGGGCCGGTCAAAAACTACGAGCAGTACTTC.

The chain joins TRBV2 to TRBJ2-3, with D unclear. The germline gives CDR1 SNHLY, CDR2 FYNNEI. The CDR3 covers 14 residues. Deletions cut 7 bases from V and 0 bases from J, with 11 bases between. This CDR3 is CASTLGFSTDTQYF. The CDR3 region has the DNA TGTGCCAGCACTCTAGGGTTTAGCACAGATACGCAGTATTTT.

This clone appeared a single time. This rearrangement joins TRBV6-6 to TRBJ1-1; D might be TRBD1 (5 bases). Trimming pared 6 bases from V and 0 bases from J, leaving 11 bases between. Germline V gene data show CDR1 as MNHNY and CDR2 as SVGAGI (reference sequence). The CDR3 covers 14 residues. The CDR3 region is CASSPGSLNTEAFF. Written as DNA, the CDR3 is TGTGCCAGCAGCCCAGGGAGTCTGAACACTGAAGCTTTCTTT.

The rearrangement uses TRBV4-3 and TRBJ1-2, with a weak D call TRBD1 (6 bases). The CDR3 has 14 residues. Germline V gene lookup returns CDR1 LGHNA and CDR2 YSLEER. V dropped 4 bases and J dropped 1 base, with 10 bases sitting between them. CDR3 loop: CASSRTGNNYGYTF. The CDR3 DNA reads TGCGCCAGCAGCCGTACAGGGAATAACTATGGCTACACCTTC.

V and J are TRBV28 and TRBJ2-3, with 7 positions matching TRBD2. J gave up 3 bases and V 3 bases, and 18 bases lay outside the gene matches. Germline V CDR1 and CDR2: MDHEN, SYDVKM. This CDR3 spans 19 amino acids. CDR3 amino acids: CASSFPSRAGDGVTDTQYF. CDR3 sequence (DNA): TGTGCCAGCAGTTTTCCTTCAAGGGCGGGAGATGGCGTAACAGATACGCAGTATTTT.

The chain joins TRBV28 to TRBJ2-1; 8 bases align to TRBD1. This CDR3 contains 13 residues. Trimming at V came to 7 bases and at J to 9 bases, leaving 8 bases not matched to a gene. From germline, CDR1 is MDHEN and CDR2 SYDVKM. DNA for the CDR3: TGTGCCAGCACCCCCAGGGGGCGGGGTGAGCAGTTCTTC. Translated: CASTPRGRGEQFF.

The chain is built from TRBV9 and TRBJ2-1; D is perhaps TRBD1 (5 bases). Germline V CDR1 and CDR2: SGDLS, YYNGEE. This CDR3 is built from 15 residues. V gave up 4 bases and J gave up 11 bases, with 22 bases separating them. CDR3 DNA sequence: TGTGCCAGCAGCCCCCGACAGATCCCCTCTATAAAGCAGTTCTTC. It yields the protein CASSPRQIPSIKQFF.

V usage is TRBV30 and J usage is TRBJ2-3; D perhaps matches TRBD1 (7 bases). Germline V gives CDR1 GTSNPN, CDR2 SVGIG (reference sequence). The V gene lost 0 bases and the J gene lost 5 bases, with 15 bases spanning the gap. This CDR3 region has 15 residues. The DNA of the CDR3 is TGTGCCTGGAGTGTTAAGGAGGGGGCGGGAGATACGCAGTATTTT. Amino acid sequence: CAWSVKEGAGDTQYF.

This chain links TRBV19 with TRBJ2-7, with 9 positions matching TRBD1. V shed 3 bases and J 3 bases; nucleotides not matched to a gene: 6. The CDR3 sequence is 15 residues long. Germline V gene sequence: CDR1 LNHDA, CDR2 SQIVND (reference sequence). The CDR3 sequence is CASSIYGTGLYEQYF. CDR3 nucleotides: TGTGCCAGTAGTATCTATGGGACAGGGCTCTACGAGCAGTACTTC. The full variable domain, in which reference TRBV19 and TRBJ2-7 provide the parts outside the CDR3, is DGGITQSPKYLFRKEGQNVTLSCEQNLNHDAMYWYRQDPGQGLRLIYYSQIVNDFQKGDIAEGYSVSREKKESFPLTVTSAQKNPTAFYLCASSIYGTGLYEQYFGPGTRLTVT.